The entry below gives a single T cell receptor (beta chain) sequence along with its context. The antigen is unknown. The entry originates in a study of cytomegalovirus exposure and HLA in healthy donors. Study information: Among around 170 million T cells, an earlier analysis found roughly 100 million unique TCR beta sequences. Study-wide results and limits: Among the sequence variants, a highly shared cluster was likely an artifact of sequencing.

The PCR had 60 Vbeta and 13 Jbeta primers. TCRdb keeps only in-frame clones here, not all; method: immunoSEQ multiplex PCR. The sample contains approximately 160,000 clones, 84% of which appear only once. V lost 2 bases, J lost 0 bases, and 14 bases stayed unmatched. CDR3 length: 20 residues. Germline assignment: CDR1 SGHRS and CDR2 YFSETQ. This sequence joins TRBV5-1 and TRBJ2-7; 13 bases match TRBD2. The receptor's source is a boy aged 2-9 years in good health and CMV-seronegative. Sequencing was carried out using PBMCs. The CDR3 sequence is CASSFPRTSGSRSFSYEQYF. DNA for the CDR3: TGCGCCAGCAGCTTTCCAAGGACTAGCGGGAGCCGTTCGTTCTCCTACGAGCAGTACTTC.